Each of the 26 T cell receptor beta chains below was sequenced from the same sample in a study of molecular identifiers for immune sequencing clone quantification. Each CDR3 protein is one row after TCRdb ran MiXCR on the PCR reads. The repertoire holds 300,000 to 400,000 distinct CDR3 sequences, with roughly 24% as singletons. Sequences were obtained from naive CD8+ T cells from blood, with Jurkat cell RNA spiked in. Subset in this sample: FACS-sorted CD8+CD4-CCR7+CD45RA+ naive T cells. The source of these receptors is a human donor in good health. Some libraries in this study had Jurkat cell RNA spiked in.

The rearrangement joins TRBV7-9 to TRBJ2-7; 11 nucleotides agree with TRBD1. CDR3 size: 15 residues. The V gene end was trimmed by 5 bases and the J gene end by 3 bases; junction bases not matched to a gene: 6. CDR1 is SEHNR, CDR2 FQNEAQ, per germline (reference sequence). CDR3: CASSPGQGAFYEQYF. CDR3 bases: TGTGCCAGCAGCCCCGGACAGGGGGCCTTCTACGAGCAGTACTTC.

DNA for the CDR3: TGTGCCAGCAGCTCGGACGGGGGGGGTACCTACAATGAGCAGTTCTTC. It specifies CASSSDGGGTYNEQFF. The chain combines TRBV7-2 with TRBJ2-1, with TRBD2 matching over 8 bases. Germline V lookup: CDR1 SGHTA, CDR2 FQGNSA. V was clipped by 4 bases and J by 2 bases; unmatched bases: 7. This CDR3 region has 16 residues.

The rearrangement uses TRBV5-4 and TRBJ2-7; D possibly corresponds to TRBD2 (6 bases). Germline lookup yields CDR1 SGHNT and CDR2 YYREEE (reference sequence). The CDR3 has 14 residues. Trimming took 0 bases from V and 4 from J, leaving 11 bases between them. CDR3 coding DNA: TGTGCCAGCAGCTTGGAACTAGCTACGTACGAGCAGTACTTC. Protein sequence: CASSLELATYEQYF.

The chain employs TRBV29-1 and TRBJ2-3; TRBD2 is a possible D gene (5 bases). There are 13 residues in the CDR3. V dropped 8 bases and J dropped 4 bases, with 16 bases sitting between them. Germline CDR1 reads SQVTM; CDR2 reads ANQGSEA. CDR3 nucleotides: TGCAGCTCCTGGGGAGAGGCCCCAGATACGCAGTATTTT. Translating gives CSSWGEAPDTQYF.

This clonotype was seen repeatedly, ten times or more. The chain couples TRBV7-6 to TRBJ2-3, with a weak D call TRBD1 (6 bases). The ends were cut back, 1 base at V and 6 bases at J, with 11 bases in the middle. From germline, CDR1 is SGHVS and CDR2 FNYEAQ. This CDR3 region has 14 residues. Here the CDR3 DNA reads TGTGCCAGCAGCTTAGTCGCAGGGGCCGATACGCAGTATTTT. It yields the protein CASSLVAGADTQYF.

This clonotype was seen repeatedly, ten times or more. The chain combines TRBV5-6 with TRBJ1-1, with D possibly TRBD1 on 6 matching bases. Germline-derived CDR1 and CDR2 are SGHDT and YYEEEE. Trimming stripped 2 bases from V and 7 bases from J, with 9 bases between. The CDR3 is made up of 12 amino acids. CDR3 loop: CASSLEGGEAFF. CDR3 DNA: TGTGCCAGCAGCTTAGAGGGGGGTGAAGCTTTCTTT.

V gene TRBV5-3 combines with J gene TRBJ2-5; D is uncertain. TRBV5-3 is an ORF, and what it does is uncertain. Trimming took off 10 bases at V and 5 bases at J, with 18 bases between the two ends. The CDR3 contains 13 residues. CDR3 bases: TGTGCCGGCGGAACAGACTGGGGTGAGACCCAGTACTTC. Its translation: CAGGTDWGETQYF.

At least ten counts were recorded for this clonotype. The CDR3: CASSSTASTDTQYF. CDR3 in DNA: TGTGCCAGCAGCTCTACAGCAAGCACAGATACGCAGTATTTT. The chain couples TRBV4-2 to TRBJ2-3; no definite D call. V was cut by 5 bases and J by 0 bases, with 9 bases left in between. Per germline, CDR1 LGHNA and CDR2 YNFKEQ. This CDR3 is 14 amino acids long.

Worth noting for this clonotype: A much larger clone is a single base away; this may be a read error. The chain couples TRBV13 to TRBJ1-6; D not certain. Germline assignment: CDR1 PRHDT and CDR2 FYEKMQ (reference sequence). There are 16 residues in the CDR3. Deletions cut 6 bases from V and 7 bases from J, with 19 bases between. The DNA of the CDR3 is TGTGCCAGCAGTTCGGACGGTCAAGGTTCCAATTCACCCCTCCACTTT. Its protein product is CASSSDGQGSNSPLHF.

This clonotype was observed at least ten times. The genes are TRBV6-5 and TRBJ1-2, with 9 bases aligning to TRBD1. V shed 5 bases and J 2 bases; nucleotides not matched to a gene: 6. Germline CDR1 is MNHEY and CDR2 is SVGAGI. The CDR3 spans 15 residues. The CDR3 coding sequence is TGTGCCAGCAGTCACGGGACAGGGCCCAACTATGGCTACACCTTC. Protein product: CASSHGTGPNYGYTF.

The sample holds a few counts of this clonotype. This chain uses TRBV12-3 or TRBV12-4 with TRBJ2-3; TRBD1 matches at 9 bases. J gave up 6 bases and V 6 bases, and 10 bases lay outside the gene matches. The CDR3 spans 15 residues. For the CDR3, the DNA is TGTGCCAGCAGCCCAGCAGGACAGGGGCCGGATACGCAGTATTTT. It codes for CASSPAGQGPDTQYF.

This clonotype was detected ten times or more. The CDR3 sequence is CSARPRKGASNQPQHF. The CDR3 region has the DNA TGCAGTGCTAGACCAAGGAAGGGGGCGAGCAATCAGCCCCAGCATTTT. The V call is TRBV20-1, the J call TRBJ1-5; 7 bases agree with TRBD1. Per germline, CDR1 DFQATT and CDR2 SNEGSKA (reference sequence). V was pared by 2 bases and J by 1 base, with 8 bases of the junction left unmatched. This CDR3 spans 16 amino acids.

In its sample, this clonotype was seen a few times. The chain couples TRBV12-3 or TRBV12-4 to TRBJ1-6; D may be TRBD1 (6 bases). V was cut by 5 bases and J by 0 bases, with 8 bases left in between. CDR3 length: 15 amino acids. CDR3 bases: TGTGCCAGCAGTGGGGGGCTCTCCTATAATTCACCCCTCCACTTT. It codes for CASSGGLSYNSPLHF.

Many counts were recorded for this clonotype. The genes are TRBV14 and TRBJ1-1, with D perhaps matching TRBD1 (5 bases). Germline lookup yields CDR1 SGHDN and CDR2 FVKESK. The V and J ends lost 4 bases and 0 bases respectively, with 9 bases between them. This CDR3 has 14 residues. CDR3 region: CASSRGPLNTEAFF. CDR3 coding DNA: TGTGCCAGCAGCCGGGGACCTTTGAACACTGAAGCTTTCTTT.

To note about this clonotype: Without the conserved terminal phenylalanine or tryptophan, this CDR3 likely stems from a read error. The chain links TRBV6-2 or TRBV6-3 to TRBJ2-3; D is unclear. Germline lookup yields CDR1 MNHEY and CDR2 SVGEGT. Between the trimmed V and J ends, which lost 5 bases and 6 bases, there was a span of 12 bases. The CDR3 is 13 amino acids. CDR3 DNA: TGTGCCAGCAGTCCCCTGCTTGGGGATACGCAGTATTCA. Encoded protein: CASSPLLGDTQYS.

This clonotype has a handful of counts. The V gene is TRBV12-3 or TRBV12-4, the J gene TRBJ2-1; possibly TRBD1 or TRBD2 for D (5 bases each). V lost 5 bases and J lost 8, with 13 bases in between. CDR3 length: 13 amino acids. The CDR3 loop is CASSTGMRDEQFF. DNA for the CDR3: TGTGCCAGCAGTACAGGCATGAGGGATGAGCAGTTCTTC.

The chain employs TRBV20-1 and TRBJ2-7; the D gene could be TRBD1 or TRBD2 (5 bases each). V lost 1 base to trimming and J lost 0 bases, with 16 bases between them. The CDR3 length is 16 residues. In germline, CDR1 is DFQATT, CDR2 SNEGSKA (reference sequence). CDR3 in DNA: TGCAGTGCTAGAGTCCGACGGGACGCGAGCTCCTACGAGCAGTACTTC. Amino acids: CSARVRRDASSYEQYF.

The chain links TRBV28 to TRBJ2-7; a weak D match, TRBD2 (5 bases). The germline V gene has CDR1 MDHEN and CDR2 SYDVKM. The CDR3 extends over 15 amino acids. V shed 8 bases and J shed 4 bases, with 21 bases lying between them. The CDR3 spells CASLTGISLTYEQYF. The CDR3 region has the DNA TGTGCCAGCCTCACCGGGATATCGTTGACGTACGAGCAGTACTTC.

The J gene is TRBJ2-7, the V gene TRBV5-1, with D possibly being TRBD1 or TRBD2 (6 bases each). Trimming stripped 1 base from V and 5 bases from J, with 13 bases between. CDR1 and CDR2 from the germline V gene are SGHRS and YFSETQ. This CDR3 has 14 amino acids. The CDR3 DNA reads as TGCGCCAGCAGCTTGCCGGGGGCATTGGACGAGCAGTACTTC. It codes for CASSLPGALDEQYF.

This clonotype was counted between two and nine times. This chain links TRBV4-3 with TRBJ1-3; D gene uncertain. V gave up 3 bases and J gave up 4 bases, with 10 bases separating them. Germline-derived CDR1 and CDR2 are LGHNA and YSLEER. CDR3 size: 14 residues. The CDR3 here is CASSQTNGGNTIYF. The CDR3 bases are TGCGCCAGCAGCCAGACGAACGGAGGAAACACCATATATTTT.

This clonotype was recorded at least ten times. This chain uses TRBV5-5 with TRBJ1-5, with no clear D. This CDR3 is 15 amino acids long. Per germline, CDR1 SGHKS and CDR2 YYEKEE (reference sequence). V lost 3 bases to trimming and J lost 0 bases, with 10 bases between them. CDR3 residues: CASSSVDDSNQPQHF. The CDR3, as DNA: TGTGCCAGCAGCTCCGTGGACGATAGCAATCAGCCCCAGCATTTT.

With regard to this clonotype: One end of the junction does not line up with germline, which may come from a read error. The chain couples TRBV7-9 to TRBJ1-1, with D hard to call. The CDR3 contains 14 residues. Germline values: CDR1 SEHNR, CDR2 FQNEAQ (reference sequence). CDR3 sequence: CAGSLVRRNTEAFF. The CDR3 nucleotides are TGTGCCGGCAGCTTAGTGAGGCGGAACACTGAAGCTTTCTTT.

This clonotype appeared many times. The chain joins TRBV7-6 to TRBJ1-5, with D possibly matching TRBD1 (5 bases). CDR1 and CDR2 from the germline V gene are SGHVS and FNYEAQ. CDR3 length equals 17 residues. V lost 5 bases to trimming and J lost 1 base, with 18 bases between them. CDR3 nucleotides: TGTGCCAGCAGCCCGTTCGCGGGGCTGGGAAGCAATCAGCCCCAGCATTTT. This translates into CASSPFAGLGSNQPQHF. Looking up the rest from reference TRBV7-6 and TRBJ1-5 gives the full variable domain: GAGVSQSPRYKVTKRGQDVALRCDPISGHVSLYWYRQALGQGPEFLTYFNYEAQQDKSGLPNDRFSAERPEGSISTLTIQRTEQRDSAMYRCASSPFAGLGSNQPQHFGDGTRLSIL.

This clonotype was seen only a few times. This chain connects TRBV2 to TRBJ2-2; weak D call: TRBD2 (5 bases). The CDR3 is 14 amino acids. Looked up from germline, CDR1 is SNHLY and CDR2 is FYNNEI. The V and J ends lost 6 bases and 3 bases respectively, with 11 bases between them. The CDR3 DNA reads as TGTGCCAGCAGCGGGAAGTCTCACACCGGGGAGCTGTTTTTT. Its protein product is CASSGKSHTGELFF. The whole variable domain, remainder taken from reference TRBV2 and TRBJ2-2, is EPEVTQTPSHQVTQMGQEVILRCVPISNHLYFYWYRQILGQKVEFLVSFYNNEISEKSEIFDDQFSVERPDGSNFTLKIRSTKLEDSAMYFCASSGKSHTGELFFGEGSRLTVL.

This clonotype was seen only a few times. This sequence joins TRBV30 and TRBJ1-3; D is uncertain. The CDR3 is made up of 13 amino acids. Germline CDR1 reads GTSNPN; CDR2 reads SVGIG (reference sequence). Trimming took off 5 bases at V and 0 bases at J, with 8 bases between the two ends. The chain's CDR3 is CAWSWASGNTIYF. CDR3 nucleotide sequence: TGTGCCTGGTCGTGGGCCTCTGGAAACACCATATATTTT. Full variable domain (missing parts from reference TRBV30 and TRBJ1-3): SQTIHQWPATLVQPVGSPLSLECTVEGTSNPNLYWYRQAAGRGLQLLFYSVGIGQISSEVPQNLSASRPQDRQFILSSKKLLLSDSGFYLCAWSWASGNTIYFGEGSWLTVV.

As to this clonotype: A read error is possible here, since a much larger clone lies one base away. J is TRBJ2-2 and V is TRBV7-9; D is ambiguous. Trimming pared 4 bases from V and 3 bases from J, leaving 9 bases between. Germline assignment: CDR1 SEHNR and CDR2 FQNEAQ (reference sequence). The CDR3 has 14 amino acids. As DNA, the CDR3 is TGTGCCAGCAGCTCCCCCCCGTACACCGGGGAGCTGTTTTTT. This gives the protein CASSSPPYTGELFF. Looking up the rest from reference TRBV7-9 and TRBJ2-2 gives the full variable domain: DTGVSQNPRHKITKRGQNVTFRCDPISEHNRLYWYRQTLGQGPEFLTYFQNEAQLEKSRLLSDRFSAERPKGSFSTLEIQRTEQGDSAMYLCASSSPPYTGELFFGEGSRLTVL.